These 18 T cell receptor beta chains share one sample of origin, sequenced in a study of T cell changes during pregnancy in multiple sclerosis (dated 2019 in TCRdb). Receptor libraries were prepared by the immunoSEQ multiplex PCR assay. What TCRdb holds here is the immuneACCESS table cut down to in-frame rearrangements. Part of the clones is not present; checked against another copy, under half of the missing clones reflect an unresolved V gene, and the others are unexplained. Within this sample are about 110,000 clones, with roughly 92% of them counted one time only. The ten top clones hold 1.5% to 1.9% of the sample. Sequenced material: peripheral blood, taken in the third trimester of pregnancy. The origin of the receptors is a female donor with multiple sclerosis, enrolled in a pregnancy study.

This rearrangement joins TRBV6-5 to TRBJ1-5, with TRBD1 matching 8 bases. The V segment lost 5 bases and the J segment 4 bases; nucleotides outside the gene matches: 4. The CDR3 consists of 14 residues. Germline assignment: CDR1 MNHEY and CDR2 SVGAGI. CDR3 region: CASSSTGGNQPQHF. CDR3 in DNA: TGTGCCAGCAGTAGTACAGGGGGGAATCAGCCCCAGCATTTT.

The gene calls are TRBV7-2 and TRBJ2-5; possible D gene TRBD2, 5 bases. The V gene's germline CDR1 is SGHTA and CDR2 FQGNSA. V was pared by 7 bases and J by 6 bases, with 12 bases between. The CDR3 loop spans 12 amino acids. CDR3 sequence reads: CASNSNGKTQYF. In DNA form, the CDR3 reads TGTGCCAGCAACTCCAACGGGAAGACCCAGTACTTC.

The V gene is TRBV13, the J gene TRBJ1-4; TRBD1 is a possible D gene (6 bases). Trimming removed 1 base from V and 8 bases from J, with 20 bases in between. CDR3 length: 17 amino acids. Germline V lookup: CDR1 PRHDT, CDR2 FYEKMQ (reference sequence). Here the CDR3 reads CASSLAGLQGQDEKLFF. The CDR3 DNA reads as TGTGCCAGCAGCTTAGCAGGCCTACAGGGCCAAGACGAAAAACTGTTTTTT.

The chain couples TRBV2 to TRBJ2-7; D ambiguous. This CDR3 is built from 11 residues. Looked up from germline, CDR1 is SNHLY and CDR2 is FYNNEI. V was cut by 5 bases and J by 3 bases, with 5 bases left in between. The CDR3 nucleotides are TGTGCCAGCAGTATCCTCTACGAGCAGTACTTC. Protein: CASSILYEQYF. The full variable domain, rest sourced from reference TRBV2 and TRBJ2-7, is EPEVTQTPSHQVTQMGQEVILRCVPISNHLYFYWYRQILGQKVEFLVSFYNNEISEKSEIFDDQFSVERPDGSNFTLKIRSTKLEDSAMYFCASSILYEQYFGPGTRLTVT.

This clone was picked up one time. The V and J genes are TRBV18 and TRBJ1-2; D perhaps matches TRBD1 (5 bases). V dropped 1 base and J dropped 6 bases, with 15 bases sitting between them. This CDR3 region has 15 residues. Germline assignment: CDR1 KGHSH and CDR2 LQKENI. DNA of the CDR3: TGTGCCAGCTCACCACAGGGCCAGGGAGGGGATGGCTACACCTTC. It translates to CASSPQGQGGDGYTF.

This clone was detected only once. The rearrangement links TRBV7-3 to TRBJ2-3; 11 bases match TRBD2. This CDR3 has 16 amino acids. Trimming removed 4 bases from V and 5 bases from J; junction bases left unmatched: 8. CDR1 SGHTA and CDR2 FQGTGA come from the germline V gene. The CDR3 sequence is CASSYLSGRAGDTQYF. The CDR3 DNA sequence: TGTGCCAGCAGCTACCTTAGCGGGAGGGCAGGAGATACGCAGTATTTT.

The J gene is TRBJ2-3, the V gene TRBV6-1; no clear D gene. CDR1 is MNHNS, CDR2 SASEGT, per germline. This CDR3 is 15 amino acids long. The V gene lost 8 bases and the J gene lost 1 base, with 16 bases spanning the gap. The CDR3 coding sequence is TGTGCCAGCGACTTAGCCCTGGGTGGCACAGATACGCAGTATTTT. As protein: CASDLALGGTDTQYF.

The table lists this clone with a few counts. The chain employs TRBV14 and TRBJ2-2, with D unresolved. Trimming pared 3 bases from V and 7 bases from J, leaving 9 bases between. CDR1 is SGHDN, CDR2 FVKESK, per germline. The CDR3 length is 13 residues. The CDR3 nucleotides read TGTGCCAGCAGCCAGGTTAGAGGCGGGGAGCTGTTTTTT. As protein: CASSQVRGGELFF.

The chain uses TRBV5-1 and TRBJ1-1; 8 bases agree with TRBD1. This CDR3 is built from 18 residues. V lost 3 bases, J lost 2 bases, and 15 bases stayed unmatched. Per germline, CDR1 SGHRS and CDR2 YFSETQ. CDR3 sequence (DNA): TGCGCCAGCAGCTATCAAGGGACAGGCATAGGCGGAAACACTGAAGCTTTCTTT. This sequence encodes CASSYQGTGIGGNTEAFF.

This clone was observed a single time. The V and J genes are TRBV6-6 and TRBJ1-5; the D is unclear. Germline loops: CDR1 MNHNY, CDR2 SVGAGI (reference sequence). CDR3 length: 13 residues. Trimming pared 2 bases from V and 2 bases from J, leaving 4 bases between. Here the CDR3 DNA reads TGTGCCAGCAGTTACCCGGGCAATCAGCCCCAGCATTTT. Amino acids: CASSYPGNQPQHF.

The chain links TRBV2 to TRBJ1-4; TRBD1 aligns across 7 bases. CDR3 length equals 13 residues. The V segment lost 6 bases and the J segment 4 bases; nucleotides outside the gene matches: 2. CDR1 is SNHLY, CDR2 FYNNEI, per germline. In nucleotides, the CDR3 is TGTGCCAGCAGGGCAGGGGGTAATGAAAAACTGTTTTTT. It is translated as CASRAGGNEKLFF.

This clone was recorded only once. The rearrangement links TRBV6-1 to TRBJ2-7, with TRBD2 identical over 16 bases. This CDR3 has 19 amino acids. CDR1 is MNHNS, CDR2 SASEGT, per germline. After removal of 0 bases from V and 2 bases from J, the junction contained 7 bases not matched to a gene. The CDR3 reads CASSEALLGTSGRAYEQYF. The CDR3 nucleotides read TGTGCCAGCAGTGAAGCGCTCTTGGGGACTAGCGGGAGGGCCTACGAGCAGTACTTC.

V and J are TRBV7-9 and TRBJ2-1; the D gene is possibly TRBD2 (6 bases). Germline V gives CDR1 SEHNR, CDR2 FQNEAQ (reference sequence). V lost 1 base and J lost 5, with 12 bases in between. The CDR3 runs 15 residues. CDR3 nucleotides: TGTGCCAGCAGCTTAGGGCAGAGACTAGACAATGAGCAGTTCTTC. Its protein product is CASSLGQRLDNEQFF.

The count of this clone is one. The chain employs TRBV28 and TRBJ1-1; a possible D gene is TRBD1 (5 bases). The CDR3 runs to 13 residues. Trimming removed 3 bases at V and 4 bases at J, with 9 bases between. CDR1 is MDHEN, CDR2 SYDVKM, per germline. The CDR3 loop reads CASSLVGGTEAFF. The DNA for the CDR3 is TGTGCCAGCAGTTTGGTGGGGGGCACTGAAGCTTTCTTT.

The chain carries TRBV5-4 and TRBJ1-3; tentative D call: TRBD1 (6 bases). The CDR3 consists of 15 residues. Germline V gives CDR1 SGHNT, CDR2 YYREEE (reference sequence). V was trimmed by 4 bases and J by 0 bases, leaving 11 bases between them. The CDR3 DNA reads as TGTGCCAGCAGCCTAGGACAGCTCTCTGGAAACACCATATATTTT. Translation gives CASSLGQLSGNTIYF. Supplemented by reference TRBV5-4 and TRBJ1-3, the full variable domain reads ETGVTQSPTHLIKTRGQQVTLRCSSQSGHNTVSWYQQALGQGPQFIFQYYREEENGRGNFPPRFSGLQFPNYSSELNVNALELDDSALYLCASSLGQLSGNTIYFGEGSWLTVV.

CDR3 sequence (DNA): TGTGCCAGCAGCTTAATTTCCTTGGGGAGGACTAGCGGGAGGCAAACCTACAATGAGCAGTTCTTC. It translates to CASSLISLGRTSGRQTYNEQFF. V gene TRBV7-3 combines with J gene TRBJ2-1; TRBD2 matches at 14 bases. The CDR3 runs 22 residues. The trim removed 1 base at V and 2 bases at J, leaving 16 bases unmatched. From germline, CDR1 is SGHTA and CDR2 FQGTGA.

The CDR3 is CASSSPGPSNSPLHF. CDR3 sequence (DNA): TGTGCCAGCAGTTCCCCGGGTCCCTCTAATTCACCCCTCCACTTT. The J gene is TRBJ1-6, the V gene TRBV27; D remains ambiguous. Looked up from germline, CDR1 is MNHEY and CDR2 is SMNVEV (reference sequence). The length of the CDR3 is 15 residues. The V gene lost 4 bases and the J gene lost 6 bases, with 13 bases spanning the gap.

This clone has a single count. The rearrangement joins TRBV5-1 to TRBJ1-2; TRBD1 agrees at 9 bases. The CDR3 covers 13 residues. V shed 0 bases and J 8 bases; nucleotides not matched to a gene: 2. Germline V gene sequence: CDR1 SGHRS, CDR2 YFSETQ. The CDR3 loop reads CASSLGTGEGYTF. CDR3 nucleotides: TGCGCCAGCAGCTTGGGGACAGGGGAAGGCTACACCTTC.